The subject of this entry is one T cell receptor (beta chain). These data come from a study of T cell changes during pregnancy in multiple sclerosis. The CDR3 sequence is 14 residues long. CDR1 GTSNPN and CDR2 SVGIG come from the germline V gene (reference sequence). Trimming took 1 base from V and 3 from J; bases not matched to a gene: 3. Data came from immunoSEQ multiplex PCR; TCRdb stores just in-frame clones and leaves some out. Among about 36,000 clones listed, 92% were seen once. This TCR was sampled from a female donor with multiple sclerosis, enrolled in a pregnancy study. V and J are TRBV30 and TRBJ1-3, with TRBD1 identical over 7 bases. The sample was CD4+ T cells from peripheral blood mononuclear cells, taken after pregnancy. The CDR3 sequence: CAWSGQGGGNTIYF. CDR3 DNA sequence: TGTGCCTGGAGTGGACAGGGCGGTGGAAACACCATATATTTT.